This T cell receptor beta chain was found in a study of Ad26.COV2.S vaccination and SARS-CoV-2 variants. Germline loops: CDR1 SGHRS, CDR2 YFSETQ. Trimming removed 4 bases from V and 5 bases from J; junction bases left unmatched: 8. CDR3 length equals 16 residues. Treatment of the sample: around 19 received Ad26.COV2.S at low or high dose, single or two shots; five or six received placebo; per-sample allocation not given. The samples were gathered on day 63 after the first injection of vaccine or placebo. Data came from immunoSEQ multiplex PCR; TCRdb stores just in-frame clones and leaves some out. The sample yields fewer than 500,000 clones, 80% to 90% seen once.

This material consisted of peripheral blood, taken in a trial of Ad26.COV2.S vaccine versus placebo. This clonotype was obtained from a person between 18 and 59 years old who received the Ad26.COV2.S COVID-19 vaccine or a placebo. This sequence joins TRBV5-1 and TRBJ2-3; TRBD2 agrees at 12 bases. For the CDR3, the DNA is TGCGCCAGCAGCCCTCTAGCGGGAGGGCCGAAAGATACGCAGTATTTT. Its translation: CASSPLAGGPKDTQYF.